These 27 T cell receptor beta chains came from one sample sequenced in a study of a mutant IDH1 vaccine in newly diagnosed glioma. Sequencing was performed with immunoSEQ multiplex PCR; in TCRdb, only in-frame clones are kept and a portion is missing. The top ten clones hold 6% to 8% of a sample with 85,000 to 100,000 clones, just under 80% of them seen once. Time point here: baseline, week 1 (first vaccination visit). Treatment given: pre-vaccination baseline after standard-of-care therapy. The sequencing here drew on PBMCs, taken from a glioma patient treated with radiotherapy, temozolomide or both. The receptors were sampled from a man between 40 and 49 years old with glioma.

This clone was recorded once. This chain links TRBV27 with TRBJ2-3; D remains unclear. This CDR3 contains 15 residues. V lost 0 bases, J lost 4 bases, and 11 bases lay in between. Germline CDR1 is MNHEY and CDR2 is SMNVEV (reference sequence). In DNA, the CDR3 is TGTGCCAGCAGTTTATCGGTCAGGAACTCAGATACGCAGTATTTT. Translating it yields CASSLSVRNSDTQYF.

The V gene is TRBV12-5, the J gene TRBJ2-1; the D gene is possibly TRBD2 (7 bases). CDR1 LGHNT and CDR2 FRNRAP come from the germline V gene. The germline V and J ends were trimmed by 7 bases and 3 bases, with 19 bases remaining between them. This CDR3 is 16 amino acids long. For the CDR3, the DNA is TGTGCTAGTGCCCCGACCGGGGGGCTGTACTACAATGAGCAGTTCTTC. Protein sequence: CASAPTGGLYYNEQFF.

This clone was counted between two and nine times. The J gene is TRBJ2-7, the V gene TRBV7-2; 11 bases agree with TRBD2. The CDR3 has 15 amino acids. The V segment lost 1 base and the J segment 4 bases; nucleotides outside the gene matches: 3. Germline-derived CDR1 and CDR2 are SGHTA and FQGNSA. CDR3 bases: TGTGCCAGCAGCTTAGTACTAGCGGGGGAGTACGAGCAGTACTTC. It translates to CASSLVLAGEYEQYF.

This clone occurred a few times. J is TRBJ2-7 and V is TRBV7-6; 8 nucleotides agree with TRBD1. Germline CDR1 and CDR2: SGHVS and FNYEAQ. V shed 1 base, J shed 4 bases, and the junction held 12 bases outside the gene matches. CDR3 length: 17 amino acids. CDR3 nucleotides: TGTGCCAGCAGCTTAGGGACCACCGGGACAGGCGATTACGAGCAGTACTTC. Amino acids: CASSLGTTGTGDYEQYF.

The V and J genes are TRBV7-3 and TRBJ2-3; D gene uncertain. This CDR3 region has 13 residues. V dropped 1 base and J dropped 6 bases, with 8 bases sitting between them. CDR1 SGHTA and CDR2 FQGTGA come from the germline V gene. The CDR3 here is CASSLISSDTQYF. The CDR3 DNA reads TGTGCCAGCAGCTTAATAAGTTCGGATACGCAGTATTTT.

The chain couples TRBV5-6 to TRBJ2-1; D might be TRBD2 (6 bases). This CDR3 is 15 amino acids long. Germline V CDR1 and CDR2: SGHDT, YYEEEE. V was shortened by 5 bases and J by 5 bases, with 17 bases between the two germline ends. The CDR3 nucleotides read TGTGCCAGCAGGGCGCGTGGTAGCGGAGACAATGAGCAGTTCTTC. This codes for CASRARGSGDNEQFF.

The chain carries TRBV15 and TRBJ2-3; tentative D call: TRBD1 (6 bases). This CDR3 is 15 amino acids long. V was shortened by 5 bases and J by 7 bases, with 19 bases between the two germline ends. The germline V gene has CDR1 LNHNV and CDR2 YYDKDF (reference sequence). The DNA of the CDR3 is TGTGCCACCAGCGGATCCGGGACAAAGGGATATACGCAGTATTTT. This translates into CATSGSGTKGYTQYF.

The gene calls are TRBV5-1 and TRBJ2-7; 7 nucleotides line up with TRBD1. After removal of 0 bases from V and 7 bases from J, the junction contained 7 bases not matched to a gene. The CDR3 spans 14 residues. Germline loops: CDR1 SGHRS, CDR2 YFSETQ. CDR3 sequence (DNA): TGCGCCAGCAGCTTGGTACAGGGGCCCGAGGAGCAGTACTTC. It codes for CASSLVQGPEEQYF.

In nucleotides, the CDR3 is TGTGCCAGCAGTTTGGGGTTGAGCTCCTACAATGAGCAGTTCTTC. Translation gives CASSLGLSSYNEQFF. The gene calls are TRBV28 and TRBJ2-1; no clear D. CDR3 size: 15 residues. From germline, CDR1 is MDHEN and CDR2 SYDVKM. Trimming removed 3 bases at V and 0 bases at J, with 9 bases between.

This clone was seen a handful of times. V gene TRBV5-4 combines with J gene TRBJ1-1; D is uncertain. Between the trimmed V and J ends, which lost 7 bases and 4 bases, there was a span of 17 bases. This CDR3 is 14 amino acids long. Germline V gene lookup returns CDR1 SGHNT and CDR2 YYREEE (reference sequence). The CDR3 DNA sequence: TGTGCCAGCTTCGAAACCGGGTGGGGCACTGAAGCTTTCTTT. The encoded protein is CASFETGWGTEAFF.

V and J are TRBV27 and TRBJ2-2; 10 nucleotides match TRBD2. Germline assignment: CDR1 MNHEY and CDR2 SMNVEV (reference sequence). Trimming cost V 7 bases and J 5 bases; bases outside gene matches: 10. CDR3 length equals 16 residues. The CDR3 loop is CASKPLAGVVTGELFF. In DNA form, the CDR3 reads TGTGCCAGCAAACCCCTAGCGGGAGTGGTTACCGGGGAGCTGTTTTTT.

The chain carries TRBV7-3 and TRBJ2-2; no definite D call. The CDR3 extends over 14 amino acids. Germline-derived CDR1 and CDR2 are SGHTA and FQGTGA. The V gene lost 1 base and the J gene lost 6 bases, with 9 bases spanning the gap. The CDR3 loop reads CASSLIGTSGELFF. CDR3 bases: TGTGCCAGCAGCTTAATTGGTACTTCCGGGGAGCTGTTTTTT.

The rearrangement links TRBV11-3 to TRBJ2-1; possibly TRBD1 for D (6 bases). This CDR3 has 17 residues. Looked up from germline, CDR1 is SGHNT and CDR2 is YENEEA. Trimming stripped 2 bases from V and 0 bases from J, with 14 bases between. The CDR3 sequence: CASSLPRGQSSYNEQFF. The CDR3 bases are TGTGCCAGCAGCTTACCCCGGGGACAAAGCTCCTACAATGAGCAGTTCTTC.

This rearrangement joins TRBV2 to TRBJ2-5, with TRBD1 as a possible D gene (6 bases). The V end was cut by 11 bases, the J end by 5 bases, with 9 bases between. Per the germline V gene, CDR1 is SNHLY and CDR2 is FYNNEI. The CDR3 sequence is 10 residues long. The CDR3 is CAEQGETQYF. In DNA form, the CDR3 reads TGTGCCGAGCAGGGGGAGACCCAGTACTTC.

This chain uses TRBV5-1 with TRBJ2-7; D is perhaps TRBD1 (6 bases). The CDR3 loop spans 13 amino acids. Per the germline V gene, CDR1 is SGHRS and CDR2 is YFSETQ. V lost 3 bases and J 0 bases, leaving 7 bases between the germline ends. CDR3 residues: CASSWTASYEQYF. The CDR3 nucleotides are TGCGCCAGCAGCTGGACAGCCTCCTACGAGCAGTACTTC. The full variable domain, its missing parts supplied by reference TRBV5-1 and TRBJ2-7, is KAGVTQTPRYLIKTRGQQVTLSCSPISGHRSVSWYQQTPGQGLQFLFEYFSETQRNKGNFPGRFSGRQFSNSRSEMNVSTLELGDSALYLCASSWTASYEQYFGPGTRLTVT.

This rearrangement joins TRBV5-4 to TRBJ1-2; 10 bases line up with TRBD1. Looked up from germline, CDR1 is SGHNT and CDR2 is YYREEE (reference sequence). The CDR3 consists of 14 residues. V shed 0 bases and J 6 bases; nucleotides not matched to a gene: 2. The CDR3 loop reads CASSLAGTGDGYTF. The CDR3, as DNA: TGTGCCAGCAGCTTGGCCGGGACAGGGGATGGCTACACCTTC.

The chain links TRBV7-2 to TRBJ2-2; D gene uncertain. Germline V gene data show CDR1 as SGHTA and CDR2 as FQGNSA. The V end lost 0 bases, the J end lost 0 bases, and 5 bases lay between the germline ends. CDR3 length: 15 residues. The CDR3 is CASSLAPTNTGELFF. CDR3 nucleotides: TGTGCCAGCAGCTTAGCTCCGACGAACACCGGGGAGCTGTTTTTT.

This clone has just one count. The rearrangement joins TRBV10-3 to TRBJ1-6, with D unresolved. Trimming left V 0 bases short and J 9 bases short, with 6 bases between. The CDR3 totals 13 residues. Germline V gene sequence: CDR1 ENHRY, CDR2 SYGVKD. The CDR3 spells CAISESTVSPLHF. CDR3 coding DNA: TGTGCCATCAGTGAGTCGACCGTTTCACCCCTCCACTTT.

The V and J genes are TRBV4-3 and TRBJ2-1; D perhaps matches TRBD2 (6 bases). The germline V gene has CDR1 LGHNA and CDR2 YSLEER. The CDR3 runs to 16 residues. Trimming removed 4 bases at V and 2 bases at J, with 15 bases between. The CDR3 spells CASSRREGGAYNEQFF. The CDR3 region has the DNA TGCGCCAGCAGCCGTCGAGAGGGCGGGGCCTACAATGAGCAGTTCTTC.

The chain carries TRBV25-1 and TRBJ1-3; D remains unclear. Germline V CDR1 and CDR2: MGHDK, SYGVNS. The germline V and J ends were trimmed by 5 bases and 4 bases, with 6 bases remaining between them. This CDR3 comprises 12 residues. The CDR3 nucleotides read TGTGCCAGCAGTCCCGTCGGAAACACCATATATTTT. This sequence encodes CASSPVGNTIYF.

This rearrangement joins TRBV10-1 to TRBJ2-5, with a possible D match to TRBD1 (5 bases). The CDR3 is 13 residues long. The V gene's germline CDR1 is WNHNN and CDR2 SYGVQD (reference sequence). The V end was cut by 4 bases, the J end by 3 bases, with 9 bases between. Here the CDR3 reads CASSVQAKETQYF. Written as DNA, the CDR3 is TGCGCCAGCAGTGTACAGGCCAAAGAGACCCAGTACTTC.

This chain joins TRBV19 and TRBJ2-3; maybe TRBD1 (6 bases). The germline gives CDR1 LNHDA, CDR2 SQIVND (reference sequence). The CDR3 contains 16 residues. V lost 6 bases and J lost 2, with 18 bases in between. The CDR3 DNA sequence: TGTGCCAGTAGGAATGGGGGCCGGAGAAACACAGATACGCAGTATTTT. Translating it yields CASRNGGRRNTDTQYF.

The V gene is TRBV19, the J gene TRBJ2-7; D is tentatively TRBD1 or TRBD2 (5 bases each). The CDR3 runs to 14 residues. Germline CDR1 LNHDA, CDR2 SQIVND (reference sequence). V lost 3 bases and J lost 6, with 15 bases in between. CDR3 region: CASSIRGAPFEQYF. The DNA of the CDR3 is TGTGCCAGTAGTATTCGAGGGGCTCCATTCGAGCAGTACTTC.

The chain links TRBV4-1 to TRBJ2-7; 9 bases align to TRBD1. CDR1 is MGHRA and CDR2 is YSYEKL in the germline V gene. V shed 6 bases and J 3 bases; nucleotides not matched to a gene: 6. The CDR3 has 14 residues. The CDR3 sequence: CASSRTGEHYEQYF. The CDR3 DNA is TGCGCCAGCAGTCGGACAGGGGAACACTACGAGCAGTACTTC.

The chain couples TRBV27 to TRBJ1-1, with unresolved D. Germline assignment: CDR1 MNHEY and CDR2 SMNVEV (reference sequence). The CDR3 spans 14 residues. The V gene lost 3 bases and the J gene lost 0 bases, with 8 bases spanning the gap. DNA for the CDR3: TGTGCCAGCAGTTTTAGCCGTATGAACACTGAAGCTTTCTTT. Translating gives CASSFSRMNTEAFF.

The rearrangement uses TRBV28 and TRBJ2-7; TRBD1 agrees at 9 bases. V was pared by 4 bases and J by 5 bases, with 9 bases of the junction left unmatched. CDR1 is MDHEN, CDR2 SYDVKM, per germline. The length of the CDR3 is 15 residues. The CDR3 loop is CASSSPGQGKDEQYF. CDR3 DNA: TGTGCCAGCAGTTCACCGGGACAGGGAAAAGACGAGCAGTACTTC.

V gene TRBV2 combines with J gene TRBJ1-5; D perhaps matches TRBD1 (6 bases). CDR1 and CDR2 from the germline V gene are SNHLY and FYNNEI. Trimming cost V 8 bases and J 1 base, with 12 bases left between them. CDR3 length: 14 residues. The CDR3 spells CASGGTFSNQPQHF. Here the CDR3 DNA reads TGTGCCAGCGGGGGGACATTCAGCAATCAGCCCCAGCATTTT.